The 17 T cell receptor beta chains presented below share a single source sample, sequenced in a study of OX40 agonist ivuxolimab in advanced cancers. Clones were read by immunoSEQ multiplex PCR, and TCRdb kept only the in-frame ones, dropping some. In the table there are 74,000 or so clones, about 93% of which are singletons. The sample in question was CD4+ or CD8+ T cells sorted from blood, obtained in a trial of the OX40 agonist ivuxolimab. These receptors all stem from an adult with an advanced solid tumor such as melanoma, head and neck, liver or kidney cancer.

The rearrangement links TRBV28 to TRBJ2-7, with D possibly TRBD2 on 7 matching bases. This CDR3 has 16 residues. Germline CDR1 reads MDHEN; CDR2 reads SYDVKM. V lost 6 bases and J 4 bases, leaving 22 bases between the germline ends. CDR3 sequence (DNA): TGTGCCAGCAGCCCCTCCGCCTCCGGGGGGCATTACGAGCAGTACTTC. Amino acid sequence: CASSPSASGGHYEQYF.

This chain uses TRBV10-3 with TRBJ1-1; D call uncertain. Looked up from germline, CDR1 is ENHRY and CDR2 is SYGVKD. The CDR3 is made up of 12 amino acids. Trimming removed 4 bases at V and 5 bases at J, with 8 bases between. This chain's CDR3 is CAISGGQTEAFF. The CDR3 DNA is TGTGCCATCAGTGGGGGTCAGACTGAAGCTTTCTTT.

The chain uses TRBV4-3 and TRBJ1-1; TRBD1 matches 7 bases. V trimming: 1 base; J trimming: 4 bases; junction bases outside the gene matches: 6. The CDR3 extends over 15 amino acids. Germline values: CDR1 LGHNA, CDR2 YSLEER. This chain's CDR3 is CASSQADRLGTEAFF. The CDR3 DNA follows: TGCGCCAGCAGCCAAGCGGACAGGTTGGGCACTGAAGCTTTCTTT.

CDR3 DNA: TGTGCCAGCAGCTTGTTAGCGGGGGGGCTAGCCAAAAACATTCAGTACTTC. Translating it yields CASSLLAGGLAKNIQYF. The chain links TRBV5-6 to TRBJ2-4, with TRBD2 identical over 11 bases. V lost 1 base, J lost 0 bases, and 3 bases stayed unmatched. The germline gives CDR1 SGHDT, CDR2 YYEEEE. The CDR3 runs to 17 residues. The complete variable domain, with remaining parts taken from reference TRBV5-6 and TRBJ2-4, reads DAGVTQSPTHLIKTRGQQVTLRCSPKSGHDTVSWYQQALGQGPQFIFQYYEEEERQRGNFPDRFSGHQFPNYSSELNVNALLLGDSALYLCASSLLAGGLAKNIQYFGAGTRLSVL.

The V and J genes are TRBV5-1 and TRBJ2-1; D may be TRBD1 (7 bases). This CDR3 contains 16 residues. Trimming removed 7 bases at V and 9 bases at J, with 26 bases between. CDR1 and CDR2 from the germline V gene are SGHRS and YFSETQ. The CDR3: CASSIQGGGAQGEQFF. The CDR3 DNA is TGCGCCAGCTCGATACAAGGGGGCGGGGCGCAGGGTGAGCAGTTCTTC.

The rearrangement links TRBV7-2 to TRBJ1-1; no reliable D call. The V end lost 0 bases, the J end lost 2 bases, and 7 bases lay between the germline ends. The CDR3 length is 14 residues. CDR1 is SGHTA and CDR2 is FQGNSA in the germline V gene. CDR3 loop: CASSLAVINTEAFF. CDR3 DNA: TGTGCCAGCAGCTTAGCTGTTATCAACACTGAAGCTTTCTTT.

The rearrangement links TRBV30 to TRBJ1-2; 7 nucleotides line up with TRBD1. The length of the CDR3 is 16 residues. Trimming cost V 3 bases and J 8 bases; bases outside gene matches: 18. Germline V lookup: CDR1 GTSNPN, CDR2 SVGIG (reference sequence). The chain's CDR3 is CAWSSSGTVLAGGYTF. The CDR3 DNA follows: TGTGCCTGGAGCTCGTCGGGGACAGTTTTAGCGGGAGGCTACACCTTC.

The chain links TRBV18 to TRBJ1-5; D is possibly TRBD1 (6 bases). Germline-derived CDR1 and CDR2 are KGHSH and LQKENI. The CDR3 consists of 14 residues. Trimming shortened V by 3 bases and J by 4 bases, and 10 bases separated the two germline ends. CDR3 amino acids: CASSPDSQNQPQHF. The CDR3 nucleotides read TGTGCCAGCTCACCGGACAGTCAAAATCAGCCCCAGCATTTT. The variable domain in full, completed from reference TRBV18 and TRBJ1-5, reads NAGVMQNPRHLVRRRGQEARLRCSPMKGHSHVYWYRQLPEEGLKFMVYLQKENIIDESGMPKERFSAEFPKEGPSILRIQQVVRGDSAAYFCASSPDSQNQPQHFGDGTRLSIL.

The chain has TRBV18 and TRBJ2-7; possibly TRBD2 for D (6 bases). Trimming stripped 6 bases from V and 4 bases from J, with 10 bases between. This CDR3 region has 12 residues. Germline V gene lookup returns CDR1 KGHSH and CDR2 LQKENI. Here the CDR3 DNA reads TGTGCCAGCTCGCCCGGGGGTTACGAGCAGTACTTC. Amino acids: CASSPGGYEQYF. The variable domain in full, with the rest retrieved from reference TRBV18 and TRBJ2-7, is NAGVMQNPRHLVRRRGQEARLRCSPMKGHSHVYWYRQLPEEGLKFMVYLQKENIIDESGMPKERFSAEFPKEGPSILRIQQVVRGDSAAYFCASSPGGYEQYFGPGTRLTVT.

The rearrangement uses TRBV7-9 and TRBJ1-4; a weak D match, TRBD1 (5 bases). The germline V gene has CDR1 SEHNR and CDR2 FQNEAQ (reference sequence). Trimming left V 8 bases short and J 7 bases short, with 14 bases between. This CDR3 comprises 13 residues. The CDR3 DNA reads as TGTGCCAGCCGGGCGTGGGGCAGTGAAAAACTGTTTTTT. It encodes CASRAWGSEKLFF.

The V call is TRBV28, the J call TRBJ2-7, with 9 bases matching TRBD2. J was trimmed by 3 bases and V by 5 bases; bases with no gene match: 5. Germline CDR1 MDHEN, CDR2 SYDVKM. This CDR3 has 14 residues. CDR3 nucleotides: TGTGCCAGCAGTATTAGCGGGAGTAGCTACGAGCAGTACTTC. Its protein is CASSISGSSYEQYF.

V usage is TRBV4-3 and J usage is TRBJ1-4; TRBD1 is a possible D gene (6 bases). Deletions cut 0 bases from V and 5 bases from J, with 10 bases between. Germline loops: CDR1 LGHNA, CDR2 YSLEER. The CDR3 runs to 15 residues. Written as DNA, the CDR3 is TGCGCCAGCAGCCAAGAGGCAGGGGTAAATGAAAAACTGTTTTTT. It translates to CASSQEAGVNEKLFF.

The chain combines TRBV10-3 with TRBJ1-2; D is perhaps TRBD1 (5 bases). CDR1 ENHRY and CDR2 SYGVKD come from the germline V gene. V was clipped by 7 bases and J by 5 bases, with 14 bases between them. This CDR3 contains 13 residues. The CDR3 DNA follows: TGTGCCATCACTGGGGAGGGACCTTATGGCTACACCTTC. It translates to CAITGEGPYGYTF.

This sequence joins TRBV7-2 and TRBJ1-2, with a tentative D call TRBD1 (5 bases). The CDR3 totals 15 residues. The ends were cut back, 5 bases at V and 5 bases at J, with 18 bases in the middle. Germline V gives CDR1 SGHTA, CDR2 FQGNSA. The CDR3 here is CASSRSGTDLYGYTF. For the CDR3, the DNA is TGTGCCAGCAGCCGTTCCGGGACGGATCTTTATGGCTACACCTTC.

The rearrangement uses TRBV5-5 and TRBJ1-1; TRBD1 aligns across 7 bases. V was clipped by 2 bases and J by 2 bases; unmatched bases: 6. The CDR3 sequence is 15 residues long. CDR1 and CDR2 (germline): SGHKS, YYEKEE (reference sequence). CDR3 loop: CASSFTGTANTEAFF. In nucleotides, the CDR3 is TGTGCCAGCAGCTTTACTGGGACAGCTAACACTGAAGCTTTCTTT.

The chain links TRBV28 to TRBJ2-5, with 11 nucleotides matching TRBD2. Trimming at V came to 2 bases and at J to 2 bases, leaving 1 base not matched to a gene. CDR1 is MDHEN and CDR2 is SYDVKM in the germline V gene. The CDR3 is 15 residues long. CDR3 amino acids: CASSLRTSGQETQYF. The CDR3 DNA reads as TGTGCCAGCAGTTTAAGGACTAGCGGGCAAGAGACCCAGTACTTC.

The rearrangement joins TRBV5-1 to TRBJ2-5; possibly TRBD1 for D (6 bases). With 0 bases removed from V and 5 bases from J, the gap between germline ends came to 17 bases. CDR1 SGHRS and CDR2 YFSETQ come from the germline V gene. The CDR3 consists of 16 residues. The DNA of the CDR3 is TGCGCCAGCAGCTTGGGTTATATAGGGGGAAGGGAGACCCAGTACTTC. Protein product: CASSLGYIGGRETQYF.